The 9 T cell receptor beta chains reported below all come from one sample, sequenced in a study of cytomegalovirus exposure and HLA in healthy donors (dated by TCRdb to the late 2010s). The library was made by the immunoSEQ multiplex PCR assay. For the multiplex PCR, a mixture combining 60 forward primers for TCR Vbeta segments and 13 reverse primers for TCR Jbeta segments was used. TCRdb took this table from immuneACCESS and kept in-frame rearrangements with V and J called. Such tables lack part of the clones; where checked against another copy, unresolved V genes explain under half of the gap, and the rest is unexplained. The sample table shows some 160,000 clones, and around 77% are seen once. Together, the top ten hold 2% to 2.5% of the sample. The sequenced material came from PBMCs. The receptors were gathered from a man aged 50 to 60 in good health and CMV-seropositive.

CDR3 in DNA: TGCGCCAGCAGCTCGCAGGCCCTTAACTATGGCTACACCTTC. As protein: CASSSQALNYGYTF. V gene TRBV5-1 combines with J gene TRBJ1-2; unclear D gene. Trimming pared 3 bases from V and 1 base from J, leaving 10 bases between. CDR1 is SGHRS, CDR2 YFSETQ, per germline. The CDR3 contains 14 residues.

This clone was counted between two and nine times. The junction departs from germline at one end; a sequencing error may be responsible. The chain couples TRBV7-7 to TRBJ1-2; D gene unclear. The CDR3 is 17 residues long. Germline V gives CDR1 SSHAT, CDR2 FNYEAQ (reference sequence). The DNA for the CDR3 is TGTGCTAGCAGCTTAGCTTTGGATGGAGGGCGCTTCAATGGCTACACCTTC. This encodes CASSLALDGGRFNGYTF. Combining the CDR3 with reference TRBV7-7 and TRBJ1-2 gives the whole variable domain GAGVSQSPRYKVTKRGQDVTLRCDPISSHATLYWYQQALGQGPEFLTYFNYEAQPDKSGLPSDRFSAERPEGSISTLTIQRTEQRDSAMYRCASSLALDGGRFNGYTFGSGTRLTVV.

The chain couples TRBV11-2 to TRBJ2-5; weak D call: TRBD2 (5 bases). Germline assignment: CDR1 SGHAT and CDR2 FQNNGV. Trimming cost V 5 bases and J 7 bases, with 8 bases left between them. This CDR3 has 11 residues. CDR3 amino acids: CASSPSGTQYF. CDR3 DNA: TGTGCCAGCAGCCCCAGCGGGACCCAGTACTTC.

This chain joins TRBV27 and TRBJ1-5; D not resolved. V gave up 6 bases and J gave up 4 bases, with 16 bases separating them. CDR1 and CDR2 (germline): MNHEY, SMNVEV (reference sequence). This CDR3 has 15 amino acids. This CDR3 reads CASSTPREWNQPQHF. The DNA for the CDR3 is TGTGCCAGCAGCACCCCGAGGGAATGGAATCAGCCCCAGCATTTT.

The chain is built from TRBV5-1 and TRBJ1-2, with TRBD1 matching over 12 bases. Germline loops: CDR1 SGHRS, CDR2 YFSETQ. V shed 4 bases and J 6 bases; nucleotides not matched to a gene: 4. This CDR3 has 14 residues. CDR3: CASSRDRGPDGYTF. For the CDR3, the DNA is TGCGCCAGCAGCCGGGACAGGGGGCCCGATGGCTACACCTTC.

The chain joins TRBV6-5 to TRBJ2-3; D unclear. Germline CDR1 and CDR2: MNHEY and SVGAGI. Trimming removed 0 bases from V and 2 bases from J, with 6 bases in between. The CDR3 is 14 amino acids. Here the CDR3 reads CASSYSSNTDTQYF. For the CDR3, the DNA is TGTGCCAGCAGTTACTCGTCTAACACAGATACGCAGTATTTT.

This chain links TRBV9 with TRBJ2-2; 9 bases are shared with TRBD2. After removal of 3 bases from V and 2 bases from J, the junction contained 11 bases not matched to a gene. CDR1 is SGDLS and CDR2 is YYNGEE in the germline V gene. The CDR3 extends over 18 amino acids. CDR3 protein: CASSGKWRGGFNTGELFF. Written as DNA, the CDR3 is TGTGCCAGCAGCGGAAAGTGGCGGGGGGGCTTTAACACCGGGGAGCTGTTTTTT.

The chain carries TRBV30 and TRBJ1-1; perhaps TRBD1 as D (5 bases). The CDR3 length is 13 residues. Germline-derived CDR1 and CDR2 are GTSNPN and SVGIG (reference sequence). The V end lost 5 bases, the J end lost 4 bases, and 14 bases lay between the germline ends. The CDR3 region has the DNA TGTGCCTGGGGGGGGTTACCGGGCACTGAAGCTTTCTTT. It yields the protein CAWGGLPGTEAFF.

This clone was counted only a few times. This chain links TRBV19 with TRBJ1-6; tentatively, D is TRBD1 (6 bases). The V gene's germline CDR1 is LNHDA and CDR2 SQIVND (reference sequence). This CDR3 spans 16 amino acids. The V end was cut by 6 bases, the J end by 5 bases, with 17 bases between. The CDR3 DNA is TGTGCCAGTAGCTATGTGGGGGCGCCGAATAATTCACCCCTCCACTTT. Its translation: CASSYVGAPNNSPLHF. The entire variable domain, with the rest obtained from reference TRBV19 and TRBJ1-6, is as follows: DGGITQSPKYLFRKEGQNVTLSCEQNLNHDAMYWYRQDPGQGLRLIYYSQIVNDFQKGDIAEGYSVSREKKESFPLTVTSAQKNPTAFYLCASSYVGAPNNSPLHFGNGTRLTVT.